The entry below gives a single TCR beta chain sequence along with its context. The table came from immunoSEQ multiplex PCR; TCRdb's copy has only in-frame clones and leaves some out. The sample contains some 26,000 clones, roughly 90% of which appear only once. This sample was included in a study of T cell changes during pregnancy in multiple sclerosis. The CDR3 runs 17 residues. V gave up 3 bases and J gave up 4 bases, with 19 bases separating them. Germline lookup yields CDR1 LNHDA and CDR2 SQIVND (reference sequence). The clonotype comes from a female donor in good health, enrolled as a control in a pregnancy study. The input for sequencing was CD4+ T cells from peripheral blood mononuclear cells, taken in the first trimester of pregnancy. V usage is TRBV19 and J usage is TRBJ2-1; D may be TRBD2 (5 bases). Here the CDR3 DNA reads TGTGCCAGTAGTATTCGGCTAGCCTCAAAAGGGTACAATGAGCAGTTCTTC. As protein: CASSIRLASKGYNEQFF.